This TCR beta chain emerged from a study of Tregs in tolerant kidney transplant recipients. Points from the study as a whole: No direct test of biological reproducibility was done here. Findings come from small patient numbers and require larger validation. For some patients, primers changed over time, blocking nucleotide-level comparison.

Germline CDR1 is MDHEN and CDR2 is SYDVKM. CDR3 length: 16 amino acids. V dropped 5 bases and J dropped 6; count of bases not matched to a gene: 13. Turning to this clone: Its antigen is not known.

Sequencing was performed with immunoSEQ multiplex PCR; in TCRdb, only in-frame clones are kept and a portion is missing. The data show more than 75,000 clones, with over 85% seen just once and 0.46% held by the top ten. The sample in question was CD4+ T cells from blood, obtained before the transplant. The chain carries TRBV28 and TRBJ2-7; 10 positions agree with TRBD1. This TCR came from a human donor who received a combined kidney and bone marrow transplant. DNA for the CDR3: TGTGCCAGCAGTCCCCACCGGGGACAGGGGTTTGTCGAGCAGTACTTC. Translating it yields CASSPHRGQGFVEQYF.